The 24 T cell receptor beta chains reported below all come from one sample, sequenced in a study of blood T cell repertoires in COVID-19. Only in-frame clones appear in the TCRdb table, and some are missing; sequencing was by immunoSEQ multiplex PCR. In the table there are about 170,000 clones, about 88% of which are singletons. Sequencing was performed on peripheral blood. These receptors came from a man between 50 and 59 years old who had recovered from COVID-19.

The chain carries TRBV9 and TRBJ2-1, with unresolved D. The CDR3 consists of 12 residues. Trimming pared 4 bases from V and 8 bases from J, leaving 10 bases between. The germline CDR1 and CDR2 sequences are SGDLS and YYNGEE. The DNA for the CDR3 is TGTGCCAGCAGCCCTCTAGGCGATGAGCAGTTCTTC. Protein: CASSPLGDEQFF.

The V call is TRBV20-1, the J call TRBJ1-5, with TRBD1 matching 7 bases. V gave up 3 bases and J gave up 7 bases; unmatched junction bases: 9. Germline CDR1 reads DFQATT; CDR2 reads SNEGSKA (reference sequence). The CDR3 sequence is 14 residues long. The CDR3 spells CSASSPGGNQPQHF. The CDR3 DNA is TGCAGTGCTAGTTCTCCAGGGGGTAACCAGCCCCAGCATTTT.

This chain joins TRBV29-1 and TRBJ2-3, with 8 bases lining up with TRBD1. The CDR3 is 16 amino acids. From germline, CDR1 is SQVTM and CDR2 ANQGSEA. V was pared by 6 bases and J by 7 bases, with 18 bases of the junction left unmatched. CDR3 residues: CSVAALRTGRGNTQYF. CDR3 nucleotide sequence: TGCAGCGTCGCAGCCCTCCGGACAGGGCGTGGAAATACGCAGTATTTT.

The chain is built from TRBV6-2 or TRBV6-3 and TRBJ2-5, with 8 bases lining up with TRBD1. Looked up from germline, CDR1 is MNHEY and CDR2 is SVGEGT. V dropped 2 bases and J dropped 4; count of bases not matched to a gene: 9. The CDR3 length is 16 residues. The CDR3 DNA is TGTGCCAGCAGTTACACTAGGACAGGGCGGAGAGAGACCCAGTACTTC. The encoded protein is CASSYTRTGRRETQYF.

The chain couples TRBV27 to TRBJ1-1; possibly TRBD1 for D (5 bases). CDR1 is MNHEY, CDR2 SMNVEV, per germline (reference sequence). The CDR3 totals 14 residues. Trimming pared 6 bases from V and 2 bases from J, leaving 13 bases between. CDR3 residues: CASSHQGYNTEAFF. CDR3 coding DNA: TGTGCCAGCAGCCACCAGGGATACAACACTGAAGCTTTCTTT.

This chain joins TRBV3-1 (or the pseudogene TRBV3-2) and TRBJ2-5; a weak D match, TRBD2 (6 bases). V lost 1 base and J lost 5, with 11 bases in between. In germline, CDR1 is LGHDT, CDR2 YNNKEL (reference sequence). The CDR3 covers 14 residues. The CDR3 nucleotides read TGTGCCAGCAGCCAAGTATCGGGAGCCGAGACCCAGTACTTC. It is translated as CASSQVSGAETQYF.

The CDR3 spells CASSVGLAGENEQFF. CDR3 DNA: TGTGCCAGCAGCGTAGGTCTAGCGGGAGAAAATGAGCAGTTCTTC. The chain has TRBV9 and TRBJ2-1; 10 bases agree with TRBD2. CDR1 SGDLS and CDR2 YYNGEE come from the germline V gene. The CDR3 has 15 residues. V lost 0 bases, J lost 7 bases, and 4 bases stayed unmatched.

CDR3 DNA: TGTGCCAGTAGTTTTGGACTAGCGGGAGGGGCCTACGAGCAGTACTTC. This encodes CASSFGLAGGAYEQYF. The V gene is TRBV19, the J gene TRBJ2-7; 15 bases map to TRBD2. CDR3 length: 16 residues. Trimming cost V 5 bases and J 2 bases; bases outside gene matches: 4. Germline assignment: CDR1 LNHDA and CDR2 SQIVND (reference sequence). Full variable domain (missing parts from reference TRBV19 and TRBJ2-7): DGGITQSPKYLFRKEGQNVTLSCEQNLNHDAMYWYRQDPGQGLRLIYYSQIVNDFQKGDIAEGYSVSREKKESFPLTVTSAQKNPTAFYLCASSFGLAGGAYEQYFGPGTRLTVT.

V gene TRBV21-1 combines with J gene TRBJ1-5; the DNA was not compared with TRBD1, the D call given in the table. TRBV21-1 is reported as a pseudogene. The CDR3 is made up of 17 amino acids. The CDR3 bases are TGTGCCAGCAGCCCACCCTCGGACAGGGAGAAGAATCAGCCCCAGCATTTT. This codes for CASSPPSDREKNQPQHF.

The gene calls are TRBV7-2 and TRBJ1-1; no clear D gene. V lost 5 bases, J lost 0 bases, and 13 bases lay in between. Germline CDR1 SGHTA, CDR2 FQGNSA. This CDR3 contains 15 residues. Here the CDR3 reads CASSASKAVNTEAFF. CDR3 DNA: TGTGCCAGCAGCGCTTCAAAGGCGGTGAACACTGAAGCTTTCTTT.

CDR3 in amino acids: CASSFRTGSTTGELFF. In nucleotides, the CDR3 is TGTGCCAGCAGCTTCCGGACAGGGTCGACCACCGGGGAGCTGTTTTTT. The V gene is TRBV9, the J gene TRBJ2-2; 8 nucleotides agree with TRBD1. J was trimmed by 4 bases and V by 4 bases; bases with no gene match: 9. CDR3 size: 16 residues. Germline loops: CDR1 SGDLS, CDR2 YYNGEE.

This rearrangement joins TRBV19 to TRBJ2-4; D unclear. The CDR3 length is 12 residues. Trimming pared 2 bases from V and 5 bases from J, leaving 4 bases between. From germline, CDR1 is LNHDA and CDR2 SQIVND (reference sequence). The CDR3 DNA follows: TGTGCCAGTAGTATAACGGAAAACATTCAGTACTTC. This translates into CASSITENIQYF.

The chain is built from TRBV5-4 and TRBJ1-2; 10 bases fit TRBD1. The CDR3 sequence is 14 residues long. V lost 4 bases and J lost 4; bases outside the gene matches: 4. Germline CDR1 SGHNT, CDR2 YYREEE (reference sequence). CDR3 bases: TGTGCCAGCAGCCCGGGACAGGGGACCTATGGCTACACCTTC. Translating it yields CASSPGQGTYGYTF.

The table lists this clone with a count of one. The chain is built from TRBV28 and TRBJ2-2; D remains unclear. Germline V CDR1 and CDR2: MDHEN, SYDVKM. V shed 3 bases and J shed 4 bases, with 9 bases lying between them. The CDR3 spans 14 residues. CDR3 sequence reads: CASSFRGITGELFF. CDR3 DNA: TGTGCCAGCAGTTTTCGCGGAATCACCGGGGAGCTGTTTTTT. The full variable domain, completed using reference TRBV28 and TRBJ2-2, is DVKVTQSSRYLVKRTGEKVFLECVQDMDHENMFWYRQDPGLGLRLIYFSYDVKMKEKGDIPEGYSVSREKKERFSLILESASTNQTSMYLCASSFRGITGELFFGEGSRLTVL.

The gene calls are TRBV29-1 and TRBJ1-1, with D maybe TRBD1 (6 bases). Germline assignment: CDR1 SQVTM and CDR2 ANQGSEA. V lost 6 bases to trimming and J lost 2 bases, with 16 bases between them. This CDR3 spans 14 amino acids. CDR3 in DNA: TGCAGCGTGGGGGCGGCGGGGGGCAACACTGAAGCTTTCTTT. This encodes CSVGAAGGNTEAFF.

The chain is built from TRBV3-1 (or the pseudogene TRBV3-2) and TRBJ2-1; D remains ambiguous. Trimming pared 0 bases from V and 4 bases from J, leaving 7 bases between. The CDR3 length is 14 residues. Per the germline V gene, CDR1 is LGHDT and CDR2 is YNNKEL (reference sequence). CDR3 DNA: TGTGCCAGCAGCCAAGACCCCATTTACAATGAGCAGTTCTTC. Residues: CASSQDPIYNEQFF.

The chain recombines TRBV6-5 with TRBJ1-2; TRBD1 might be the D (5 bases). Trimming pared 5 bases from V and 2 bases from J, leaving 15 bases between. Germline lookup yields CDR1 MNHEY and CDR2 SVGAGI. This CDR3 is 15 amino acids long. The CDR3 DNA follows: TGTGCCAGCAGTAAGGCGGGACGGGAAAACTATGGCTACACCTTC. Amino acids: CASSKAGRENYGYTF.

This sequence joins TRBV24-1 and TRBJ2-3; weak D call: TRBD1 (6 bases). Germline V lookup: CDR1 KGHDR, CDR2 SFDVKD. Trimming cost V 2 bases and J 2 bases, with 16 bases left between them. The CDR3 covers 17 residues. The CDR3 region is CATSDSGNRDITDTQYF. The CDR3 DNA sequence: TGTGCCACCAGTGATTCCGGTAACAGGGATATCACAGATACGCAGTATTTT.

The rearrangement joins TRBV6-5 to TRBJ1-1; TRBD1 matches at 10 bases. Germline V gives CDR1 MNHEY, CDR2 SVGAGI. V dropped 6 bases and J dropped 4; count of bases not matched to a gene: 8. This CDR3 is built from 15 residues. CDR3 bases: TGTGCCAGCAGCTCGCGACAGGGGGCGGCCACTGAAGCTTTCTTT. Amino acids: CASSSRQGAATEAFF.

The V and J genes are TRBV5-1 and TRBJ2-1; 14 bases map to TRBD2. The CDR3 runs 16 residues. Germline V lookup: CDR1 SGHRS, CDR2 YFSETQ. The J segment lost 6 bases and the V segment lost 0 bases, leaving 2 bases of the junction unmatched. The CDR3 DNA sequence: TGCGCCAGCAGCTTGGCCGGGACTAGCGGGGGCAATGAGCAGTTCTTC. It is translated as CASSLAGTSGGNEQFF.

The V and J genes are TRBV2 and TRBJ1-4; D perhaps matches TRBD1 (5 bases). The CDR3 extends over 15 amino acids. Germline CDR1 SNHLY, CDR2 FYNNEI. Trimming pared 7 bases from V and 10 bases from J, leaving 22 bases between. The DNA of the CDR3 is TGTGCCAGCACGTCGGGGGGAGAAGGTCTGCGAAAACTGTTTTTT. Amino acid sequence: CASTSGGEGLRKLFF.

The CDR3 nucleotides are TGCGCCAGCGGACCGGGGAAGGGGGAGCTGTTTTTT. It codes for CASGPGKGELFF. This chain uses TRBV5-1 with TRBJ2-2; D may be TRBD2 (5 bases). The V end was cut by 7 bases, the J end by 8 bases, with 12 bases between. The CDR3 extends over 12 amino acids. Germline V gene data show CDR1 as SGHRS and CDR2 as YFSETQ.

The chain couples TRBV4-3 to TRBJ2-3, with D possibly matching TRBD1 (5 bases). Per the germline V gene, CDR1 is LGHNA and CDR2 is YSLEER. This CDR3 is 15 amino acids long. Trimming removed 0 bases at V and 4 bases at J, with 11 bases between. The CDR3 bases are TGCGCCAGCAGCCAAGAAGGGGCAGGGTCAGATACGCAGTATTTT. Translating it yields CASSQEGAGSDTQYF.

This chain uses TRBV12-2 with TRBJ1-2; the D segment call TRBD1 is taken from the table without a DNA check. TRBV12-2 is a pseudogene. This CDR3 has 15 amino acids. CDR3 in amino acids: CASRPLGAGPNGYTF. CDR3 sequence (DNA): TGTGCAAGTCGCCCCCTCGGTGCAGGCCCTAATGGCTACACCTTC.